This T cell receptor (beta chain) was found in a study of regulatory T cells in long-lasting Graves disease. Study context: Persistence in Graves' disease required over 5 years of antithyroid drugs plus positive TSH receptor antibodies.

After removal of 7 bases from V and 6 bases from J, the junction contained 6 bases not matched to a gene. The CDR3 is 14 residues long. Germline CDR1 is MNHNS and CDR2 is SASEGT. Time point denoted: persistent/refractory GD, antithyroid drugs over 5 years with positive TRAb. Extracted RNA from PBMCs served as the source of the TCR library. CDR3-region Arm-PCR and iRepertoire HTBI primers produced the TCR beta libraries. One entry per CDR3 protein, called by TCRdb with MiXCR from the multiplex PCR reads. Of 450,000 or so distinct CDR3 sequences listed, 20% are singletons. The genes are TRBV6-1 and TRBJ2-1; TRBD2 matches at 10 bases. This TCR was sampled from a female donor with Graves disease. The sequences come from peripheral blood mononuclear cells (PBMCs), collected when the disease was refractory, from a patient treated with antithyroid drugs. CDR3 sequence reads: CASTDWTSGNEQFF. The CDR3 DNA reads as TGTGCCAGCACCGATTGGACTAGCGGCAATGAGCAGTTCTTC.